Shown below are 5 T cell receptor beta chains from a single sample sequenced in a study of blood T cell repertoires in COVID-19. Clones were read by immunoSEQ multiplex PCR, and TCRdb kept only the in-frame ones, dropping some. The repertoire consists of 80,000 to 100,000 clones, with around nine tenths occurring once and the leading ten covering around 2%. The material sequenced was peripheral blood. These receptors originate from a man in his fifties with COVID-19, enrolled during active disease.

The V gene is TRBV6-5, the J gene TRBJ1-5, with TRBD1 matching 8 bases. The V segment lost 6 bases and the J segment 8 bases; nucleotides outside the gene matches: 9. CDR3 length equals 14 residues. Germline CDR1 is MNHEY and CDR2 is SVGAGI. DNA for the CDR3: TGTGCCAGCAGCCCGGACAGGGATGTAAAGCCCCAGCATTTT. It encodes CASSPDRDVKPQHF.

This clone was seen a single time. The chain employs TRBV5-6 and TRBJ2-7; D perhaps matches TRBD2 (6 bases). CDR1 and CDR2 (germline): SGHDT, YYEEEE. This CDR3 contains 16 residues. V was trimmed by 1 base and J by 6 bases, leaving 20 bases between them. In nucleotides, the CDR3 is TGTGCCAGCAGCTTGACAATCCGGGACTGGAAGGGCGAGCAGTACTTC. Encoded protein: CASSLTIRDWKGEQYF.

The chain joins TRBV30 to TRBJ1-6, with 9 bases identical to TRBD1. This CDR3 is 14 amino acids long. The germline V gene has CDR1 GTSNPN and CDR2 SVGIG (reference sequence). The V gene end was trimmed by 5 bases and the J gene end by 8 bases; junction bases not matched to a gene: 7. CDR3 sequence reads: CAWDRDRVYSPLHF. The CDR3 coding sequence is TGTGCCTGGGACCGGGACAGGGTTTATTCACCCCTCCACTTT.

The chain couples TRBV28 to TRBJ1-1; possible D gene TRBD1, 5 bases. The CDR3 runs to 17 residues. The germline gives CDR1 MDHEN, CDR2 SYDVKM. Trimming cost V 5 bases and J 1 base, with 20 bases left between them. The CDR3 sequence: CASSQPFGGTQNTEAFF. CDR3 nucleotides: TGTGCCAGCAGTCAACCCTTTGGAGGGACCCAGAACACTGAAGCTTTCTTT.

The V and J genes are TRBV4-2 and TRBJ1-6; D is unresolved. Germline V gene lookup returns CDR1 LGHNA and CDR2 YNFKEQ. Trimming took 0 bases from V and 0 from J, leaving 6 bases between them. CDR3 length: 16 residues. Written as DNA, the CDR3 is TGTGCCAGCAGCCAAGACTGGAGCTCCTATAATTCACCCCTCCACTTT. This translates into CASSQDWSSYNSPLHF.